This is a list of T cell receptor beta chains from one sample in a study of blood T cell repertoires in COVID-19. Only in-frame clones appear in the TCRdb table, and some are missing; sequencing was by immunoSEQ multiplex PCR. Of about 210,000 clones listed, about 80% are singletons. Sample: peripheral blood. The receptors originated from a woman aged 40-49 years with active or convalescent COVID-19. Both conserved end residues are part of each CDR3. D genes are given only for firm matches. Only part of the rows carry a size: once, few, many, or a class if the clone is expanded.

clone_size | j_call | d_call | v_call | cdr3_nt | cdr3_aa
- | TRBJ1-1 | - | TRBV11-2 | TGTGCCAGCAGCTTGTACCAGAGGGAGGAAGCTTTCTTT | CASSLYQREEAFF
- | TRBJ1-2 | TRBD1 | TRBV5-1 | TGCGCCAGCAGGACAGGGTACCAACCCGCCTTTTCTGGCTACACCTTC | CASRTGYQPAFSGYTF
- | TRBJ2-1 | TRBD1 | TRBV19 | TGTGCCAGTAGACCCGGGACAGGGGGCTGGTATGAGCAGTTCTTC | CASRPGTGGWYEQFF
- | TRBJ2-2 | - | TRBV4-1 | TGCGCCAGCAGCCAAGCAGGGACGAACACCGGGGAGCTGTTTTTT | CASSQAGTNTGELFF
- | TRBJ2-3 | TRBD2 | TRBV5-1 | TGCGCCAGCAGCTTGGATCTAGCGGGGGGCACAGATACGCAGTATTTT | CASSLDLAGGTDTQYF
- | TRBJ2-1 | TRBD2 | TRBV5-8 | TGTGCCAGCAGCTTGTGGGGGGGGAGCTCCTACAATGAGCAGTTCTTC | CASSLWGGSSYNEQFF
- | TRBJ1-3 | - | TRBV30 | TGTGCCTGGAGTGGGACCAGGGGCGCGGACACCATATATTTT | CAWSGTRGADTIYF
- | TRBJ2-7 | TRBD1 | TRBV15 | TGTGCCACACGCGGGTGGAAGGGGGCCGACTACGAGCAGTACTTC | CATRGWKGADYEQYF
- | TRBJ1-1 | TRBD1 | TRBV7-2 | TGTGCCAGCAGCTGGACAGGGAACCAGAACACTGAAGCTTTCTTT | CASSWTGNQNTEAFF
- | TRBJ2-3 | - | TRBV7-2 | TGTGCCAGCGGAATATCTAGGACAGATACGCAGTATTTT | CASGISRTDTQYF
- | TRBJ1-5 | - | TRBV30 | TGTGCCTCGTCCCGCGGCATCAATCAGCCCCAGCATTTT | CASSRGINQPQHF
- | TRBJ2-1 | TRBD2 | TRBV7-9 | TGTGCCAGCAGCTCTCCCCGGGTAGCGGGGGGGCCCCTCAATGAGCAGTTCTTC | CASSSPRVAGGPLNEQFF
- | TRBJ2-2 | - | TRBV21-1 | TGTGCCAGCAGCAAAAAGTTATCGGGTTTTTTTGAGACCGGGGAGCTGTTTTTT | CASSKKLSGFFETGELFF
- | TRBJ1-5 | TRBD1 | TRBV19 | TGTGCCAGTAGTATCCTTTCGGGACAGGGGGCGTATGATCAGCCCCAGCATTTT | CASSILSGQGAYDQPQHF
once | TRBJ1-2 | - | TRBV19 | TGTGCCAGTAAGGTTGCTCAAGAGGGCGGCTACACCTTC | CASKVAQEGGYTF
- | TRBJ1-3 | - | TRBV10-2 | TGCGCCAGCAGTGGGATCAATCAGGGCTCTGGAAACACCATATATTTT | CASSGINQGSGNTIYF
- | TRBJ1-1 | - | TRBV29-1 | TGCAGCGTTGAGAGGGCCAGAGGAACTGAAGCTTTCTTT | CSVERARGTEAFF
- | TRBJ2-3 | TRBD2 | TRBV7-3 | TGTGCCAGCAGCCCGAAAGCGGGGGGCGGGACAGATACGCAGTATTTT | CASSPKAGGGTDTQYF
few | TRBJ1-1 | TRBD1 | TRBV29-1 | TGCAGCGTTGAAAAGGGACAGATGAACACTGAAGCTTTCTTT | CSVEKGQMNTEAFF
- | TRBJ2-7 | TRBD1 | TRBV6-5 | TGTGCCAGCAGTTACTCGGGGGACAGGGGCTACGAGCAGTACTTC | CASSYSGDRGYEQYF
- | TRBJ1-4 | - | TRBV28 | TGTGCCAGCAGCCCGGCGGGCACTAATGAAAAACTGTTTTTT | CASSPAGTNEKLFF
- | TRBJ2-7 | - | TRBV19 | TGTGCCAGTAGCCCGACGTCGTCAGGGTCGGTTCAGTACTTC | CASSPTSSGSVQYF